The rows below give T cell receptor beta chains drawn from one sample of a study of cytomegalovirus exposure and HLA in healthy donors. The repertoire was sequenced with immunoSEQ multiplex PCR; TCRdb's copy has only in-frame clones and lacks some. The table records approximately 160,000 clones, roughly nine tenths of them present only once. Sequencing was carried out using PBMCs. Receptor source: a man aged 18 to 30 in good health and CMV-seropositive. CDR3s include the opening cysteine and the closing phenylalanine or tryptophan. Each record gives: CDR3 protein, CDR3 DNA, J gene, V gene, D gene, clone size. A D gene is named only where the DNA matches it firmly. Clone size is shown for a subset of rows, as once, few, many or a class of expanded clone.

cdr3_aa: CASSLGTGGEAFF; cdr3_nt: TGTGCCAGCAGCCTGGGGACAGGGGGCGAAGCTTTCTTT; j_call: TRBJ1-1; v_call: TRBV7-9; d_call: TRBD1; clone_size: .
cdr3_aa: CASSWNSRPGELFF; cdr3_nt: TGTGCCAGCAGTTGGAACAGCCGACCAGGGGAGCTGTTTTTT; j_call: TRBJ2-2; v_call: TRBV27; d_call: .; clone_size: .
cdr3_aa: CASSLAGTGQGEQYF; cdr3_nt: TGTGCCAGCAGCTTGGCCGGGACAGGCCAGGGGGAGCAGTACTTC; j_call: TRBJ2-7; v_call: TRBV7-9; d_call: TRBD1; clone_size: .
cdr3_aa: CASSPTRQEAYGYTF; cdr3_nt: TGTGCCAGCAGCCCCACCCGACAGGAGGCCTATGGCTACACCTTC; j_call: TRBJ1-2; v_call: TRBV11-2; d_call: .; clone_size: .
cdr3_aa: CASSLGPGDLDYYEQYF; cdr3_nt: TGCGCCAGCAGCTTGGGCCCCGGTGACTTAGACTACTACGAGCAGTACTTC; j_call: TRBJ2-7; v_call: TRBV5-1; d_call: .; clone_size: once
cdr3_aa: CATSKPDRGLLGEQFF; cdr3_nt: TGTGCCACCAGCAAGCCGGACAGGGGACTTCTCGGTGAGCAGTTCTTC; j_call: TRBJ2-1; v_call: TRBV15; d_call: TRBD1; clone_size: .
cdr3_aa: CASSLTGKSSYEQYF; cdr3_nt: TGTGCCAGCAGCTTGACAGGGAAGAGCTCCTACGAGCAGTACTTC; j_call: TRBJ2-7; v_call: TRBV5-6; d_call: .; clone_size: .
cdr3_aa: CASSPVTGATEAFF; cdr3_nt: TGTGCCAGCAGCCCAGTCACAGGGGCCACTGAAGCTTTCTTT; j_call: TRBJ1-1; v_call: TRBV7-9; d_call: TRBD1; clone_size: .
cdr3_aa: CASSLEFSLAGATEFF; cdr3_nt: TGTGCCAGCAGCTTAGAATTTTCCCTAGCGGGAGCTACTGAGTTCTTC; j_call: TRBJ2-1; v_call: TRBV11-3; d_call: TRBD2; clone_size: .
cdr3_aa: CASSWDSGTSPSF; cdr3_nt: TGTGCCAGCAGCTGGGATAGCGGGACCTCCCCATCCTTC; j_call: TRBJ2-7; v_call: TRBV13; d_call: TRBD2; clone_size: once
cdr3_aa: CASSYRLSDTQYF; cdr3_nt: TGTGCCAGCAGTTACCGACTGTCGGATACGCAGTATTTT; j_call: TRBJ2-3; v_call: TRBV6-6; d_call: .; clone_size: .